The entry below describes one T cell receptor (beta chain). V was pared by 5 bases and J by 5 bases, with 9 bases between. The CDR3 sequence is 12 residues long. Germline lookup yields CDR1 SNHLY and CDR2 FYNNEI. This entry comes from a study of blood T cells in healthy people across ages. PCR was performed a second time for roughly 7 to 12 cycles using a sample-barcoded 5' primer and a J-beta primer mix. Each cDNA molecule carried a tag from a template-switch adaptor that contained 12 random nucleotides. MiXCR, run by TCRdb on the 5' RACE reads, gives a single entry per CDR3 protein. Seen here are hundreds of thousands of distinct CDR3 sequences, around 21% observed once, and the top ten hold roughly 3.6%.

This receptor was taken from a man between 65 and 85 years old in good health. This rearrangement joins TRBV2 to TRBJ1-2; a possible D gene is TRBD1 (5 bases). Sequencing used blood. The CDR3 DNA reads as TGTGCCAGCAGTTTCAAGGGGTATGGCTACACCTTC. Amino acids: CASSFKGYGYTF.